The 29 T cell receptor beta chains in this list originate from one sample, sequenced in a study of T-cell reconstitution after alpha-beta-depleted transplantation in children (dated by TCRdb to 2016 to 2017). This specimen's treatment or condition label, per the study, means: allogeneic hematopoietic cell transplantation with graft depleted of TCRalphabeta T cells and CD19 B cells. Preparation of the library involved PCR. The instrument given in TCRdb is Illumina HiSeq 2500. To normalize quantification of the TCRbeta repertoire, the TCR libraries were built with molecular barcoding that relied on unique molecular identifiers. The public reads were quality trimmed at Q25 with fastp and then assembled into clones with MiXCR by TCRdb, keeping productive beta chains. One record per CDR3 amino acid sequence lists the most common genes and DNA. The sample table records approximately 230,000 distinct CDR3 sequences; 24% of these occur just once. The leading ten clones occupy about 5% of the sample.

The sample was PBMCs, mostly from graft donor cells, taken 360 days after TCRalphabeta/CD19-depleted stem cell transplant. The source is a female patient aged 2 to 10 who had a stem cell transplant for congenital amegakaryocytic thrombocytopenia, so the T cells may come from the graft donor.

The chain combines TRBV6-5 with TRBJ2-7; 11 bases are a match to TRBD2. The CDR3 runs to 16 residues. With V trimmed by 0 bases and J by 3 bases, 4 bases remained unmatched. Germline CDR1 MNHEY, CDR2 SVGAGI. The CDR3 coding sequence is TGTGCCAGCAGTTACTCGCCCCTAGCGGGGGGCTACGAGCAGTACTTC. It encodes CASSYSPLAGGYEQYF.

This clonotype has just a few counts. This rearrangement joins TRBV4-1 to TRBJ2-2, with a weak D call TRBD1 (6 bases). Germline CDR1 MGHRA, CDR2 YSYEKL. This CDR3 is built from 15 residues. With 3 bases removed from V and 7 bases from J, the gap between germline ends came to 15 bases. The CDR3 reads CASSHPGTTNGELFF. CDR3 sequence (DNA): TGCGCCAGCAGCCACCCCGGGACAACTAACGGGGAGCTGTTTTTT.

The gene calls are TRBV6-2 or TRBV6-3 and TRBJ1-2; the match to TRBD1 covers 7 bases. CDR3 length: 13 residues. From germline, CDR1 is MNHEY and CDR2 SVGEGT. The V segment lost 5 bases and the J segment 8 bases; nucleotides outside the gene matches: 8. CDR3 DNA: TGTGCCAGCAGTCCCCGACAGGGACGGGGCTACACCTTC. This encodes CASSPRQGRGYTF.

Many counts were recorded for this clonotype. The chain has TRBV12-3 or TRBV12-4 and TRBJ2-7; unclear D gene. V lost 3 bases and J 2 bases, leaving 8 bases between the germline ends. CDR3 length: 13 amino acids. The CDR3 reads CASSFGGTYEQYF. The CDR3 nucleotides read TGTGCCAGCAGTTTCGGCGGAACCTACGAGCAGTACTTC.

The rearrangement joins TRBV5-5 to TRBJ2-1; 9 bases are a match to TRBD1. The ends lost 4 bases at V and 1 base at J; junction bases unmatched: 6. This CDR3 region has 16 residues. Germline V CDR1 and CDR2: SGHKS, YYEKEE (reference sequence). CDR3 in amino acids: CASSPRDRDSYNEQFF. The CDR3 region has the DNA TGTGCCAGCAGCCCCCGGGACAGGGATTCCTACAATGAGCAGTTCTTC.

This sequence joins TRBV5-1 and TRBJ2-7, with D possibly TRBD2 on 5 matching bases. Deletions cut 4 bases from V and 3 bases from J, with 17 bases between. The CDR3 consists of 15 residues. Germline V gene data show CDR1 as SGHRS and CDR2 as YFSETQ. The CDR3 spells CASSPGGSNHYEQYF. The CDR3 DNA is TGCGCCAGCAGCCCGGGCGGGTCAAACCACTACGAGCAGTACTTC.

This clonotype was seen a handful of times. The chain employs TRBV10-3 and TRBJ2-2, with D possibly matching TRBD1 (6 bases). The CDR3 covers 13 residues. Trimming took 7 bases from V and 1 from J, leaving 7 bases between them. CDR1 and CDR2 (germline): ENHRY, SYGVKD. CDR3 amino acids: CAINRENTGELFF. CDR3 nucleotide sequence: TGTGCCATCAACAGGGAGAACACCGGGGAGCTGTTTTTT.

This sequence joins TRBV9 and TRBJ1-3; D gene uncertain. The CDR3 has 11 amino acids. Germline V gene lookup returns CDR1 SGDLS and CDR2 YYNGEE. The germline V and J ends were trimmed by 3 bases and 3 bases, with 1 base remaining between them. The CDR3 DNA reads TGTGCCAGCAGCGATGGAAACACCATATATTTT. Translating it yields CASSDGNTIYF. Full variable domain (rest looked up from reference TRBV9 and TRBJ1-3): DSGVTQTPKHLITATGQRVTLRCSPRSGDLSVYWYQQSLDQGLQFLIQYYNGEERAKGNILERFSAQQFPDLHSELNLSSLELGDSALYFCASSDGNTIYFGEGSWLTVV.

This clonotype was recorded many times. This CDR3 reads CASSLEGHPDSEAFF. CDR3 sequence (DNA): TGCGCCAGCAGCTTGGAGGGACATCCGGATTCTGAAGCTTTCTTT. J is TRBJ1-1 and V is TRBV5-1, with a tentative D call TRBD1 (6 bases). The CDR3 has 15 amino acids. Deletions cut 0 bases from V and 6 bases from J, with 15 bases between. Germline-derived CDR1 and CDR2 are SGHRS and YFSETQ.

The chain has TRBV6-2 or TRBV6-3 and TRBJ2-1; D is perhaps TRBD1 or TRBD2 (5 bases each). The ends were cut back, 0 bases at V and 6 bases at J, with 15 bases in the middle. CDR1 is MNHEY and CDR2 is SVGEGT in the germline V gene. The CDR3 consists of 16 residues. The CDR3 loop reads CASSYSGAGVLNEQFF. Here the CDR3 DNA reads TGTGCCAGCAGTTACTCCGGGGCGGGCGTCCTCAATGAGCAGTTCTTC.

The chain links TRBV7-2 to TRBJ2-3; perhaps TRBD1 as D (6 bases). Germline CDR1 reads SGHTA; CDR2 reads FQGNSA. This CDR3 contains 15 residues. Trimming removed 1 base at V and 4 bases at J, with 12 bases between. The CDR3 DNA follows: TGTGCCAGCAGCTTAGTAAGGGGGTTTGCAGATACGCAGTATTTT. It codes for CASSLVRGFADTQYF.

This clonotype is a singleton in its sample. J is TRBJ1-1 and V is TRBV20-1, with TRBD1 as a possible D gene (6 bases). Looked up from germline, CDR1 is DFQATT and CDR2 is SNEGSKA (reference sequence). Trimming stripped 1 base from V and 10 bases from J, with 10 bases between. CDR3 length equals 11 residues. The CDR3 spells CSARAGVGAFF. The CDR3 nucleotides read TGCAGTGCTAGAGCAGGGGTTGGAGCTTTCTTT.

The V and J genes are TRBV28 and TRBJ1-5; D is unclear. The CDR3 has 15 residues. Per the germline V gene, CDR1 is MDHEN and CDR2 is SYDVKM. The V end was cut by 4 bases, the J end by 1 base, with 11 bases between. The CDR3: CASSYAGESNQPQHF. CDR3 bases: TGTGCCAGCAGTTATGCCGGGGAAAGCAATCAGCCCCAGCATTTT. The full variable domain, its missing parts supplied by reference TRBV28 and TRBJ1-5, is DVKVTQSSRYLVKRTGEKVFLECVQDMDHENMFWYRQDPGLGLRLIYFSYDVKMKEKGDIPEGYSVSREKKERFSLILESASTNQTSMYLCASSYAGESNQPQHFGDGTRLSIL.

This chain joins TRBV2 and TRBJ2-3, with TRBD2 matching 8 bases. V lost 3 bases and J lost 4; bases outside the gene matches: 6. The CDR3 runs to 15 residues. CDR1 is SNHLY, CDR2 FYNNEI, per germline. DNA of the CDR3: TGTGCCAGCAGTGAGGAACGGGGGGGCCCAGATACGCAGTATTTT. This gives the protein CASSEERGGPDTQYF.

The V and J genes are TRBV6-2 or TRBV6-3 and TRBJ2-4; TRBD1 is a possible D gene (6 bases). CDR1 and CDR2 (germline): MNHEY, SVGEGT. The V and J ends lost 5 bases and 1 base respectively, with 9 bases between them. The CDR3 spans 14 residues. The CDR3 region is CASSPDSAKNIQYF. In nucleotides, the CDR3 is TGTGCCAGCAGTCCGGACAGCGCCAAAAACATTCAGTACTTC.

This clonotype was counted only a few times. The V gene is TRBV5-5, the J gene TRBJ2-7, with 7 bases that match TRBD1. The V segment lost 4 bases and the J segment 6 bases; nucleotides outside the gene matches: 16. Looked up from germline, CDR1 is SGHKS and CDR2 is YYEKEE (reference sequence). This CDR3 contains 16 residues. The CDR3 nucleotides are TGTGCCAGCAGCCGCGGATTAGGGGGACAGTATGTCGAGCAGTACTTC. Its protein product is CASSRGLGGQYVEQYF.

This chain joins TRBV7-9 and TRBJ2-7; D remains ambiguous. Germline V gene sequence: CDR1 SEHNR, CDR2 FQNEAQ (reference sequence). CDR3 length: 16 residues. Between the trimmed V and J ends, which lost 5 bases and 0 bases, there was a span of 17 bases. The CDR3 protein is CASSLRVGPGSYEQYF. In nucleotides, the CDR3 is TGTGCCAGCAGCCTAAGGGTGGGCCCGGGCTCCTACGAGCAGTACTTC.

This clonotype was observed a handful of times. The V gene is TRBV20-1, the J gene TRBJ2-1, with 9 bases lining up with TRBD2. J gave up 5 bases and V 0 bases, and 5 bases lay outside the gene matches. The CDR3 runs 15 residues. In germline, CDR1 is DFQATT, CDR2 SNEGSKA (reference sequence). The CDR3 sequence is CSARDFQRGDNEQFF. The CDR3 region has the DNA TGCAGTGCTAGAGATTTCCAGCGGGGGGACAATGAGCAGTTCTTC.

V gene TRBV10-3 combines with J gene TRBJ1-1, with TRBD1 as a possible D gene (5 bases). This CDR3 region has 15 residues. CDR1 is ENHRY, CDR2 SYGVKD, per germline. The V and J ends lost 0 bases and 7 bases respectively, with 15 bases between them. This CDR3 reads CAISESPGHLVEAFF. The CDR3 nucleotides are TGTGCCATCAGTGAGTCCCCAGGGCATTTAGTTGAAGCTTTCTTT.

V gene TRBV25-1 combines with J gene TRBJ2-1; 9 bases are shared with TRBD2. The CDR3 totals 13 residues. CDR1 and CDR2 from the germline V gene are MGHDK and SYGVNS. Losses at the gene ends were 8 bases for V and 9 bases for J; bases not matched to a gene: 8. The CDR3 nucleotides read TGTGCCAGCGGTCCGGGACTAGCCAGTGAGCAGTTCTTC. Its protein is CASGPGLASEQFF.

Ten or more counts support this clonotype. This chain links TRBV20-1 with TRBJ2-1, with TRBD2 identical over 7 bases. CDR3 length: 14 residues. V lost 1 base and J lost 0; bases outside the gene matches: 0. Germline CDR1 and CDR2: DFQATT and SNEGSKA (reference sequence). CDR3 sequence (DNA): TGCAGTGCTAGAGCGGGAGGCTCCTACAATGAGCAGTTCTTC. Protein product: CSARAGGSYNEQFF.

The rearrangement joins TRBV28 to TRBJ2-3; D unresolved. CDR3 length: 13 amino acids. Between the trimmed V and J ends, which lost 6 bases and 3 bases, there was a span of 10 bases. CDR1 MDHEN and CDR2 SYDVKM come from the germline V gene. The CDR3 DNA follows: TGTGCCAGCAGAGTTTCGAAGACAGATACGCAGTATTTT. Protein sequence: CASRVSKTDTQYF.

The genes are TRBV7-2 and TRBJ2-5; D is unclear. Germline lookup yields CDR1 SGHTA and CDR2 FQGNSA. V lost 7 bases and J lost 2, with 17 bases in between. The CDR3 is made up of 15 amino acids. The CDR3 protein is CASNPEGFIQETQYF. The CDR3 nucleotides are TGTGCCAGCAACCCCGAAGGTTTCATTCAAGAGACCCAGTACTTC.

The chain couples TRBV27 to TRBJ1-1; D possibly corresponds to TRBD1 (5 bases). Trimming left V 8 bases short and J 4 bases short, with 26 bases between. This CDR3 has 17 amino acids. CDR1 is MNHEY and CDR2 is SMNVEV in the germline V gene (reference sequence). The CDR3 region is CASSPRRAGLGSTEAFF. As DNA, the CDR3 is TGTGCCAGCTCACCCCGAAGAGCAGGGCTGGGGAGCACTGAAGCTTTCTTT.

The CDR3 reads CASSSWTSRAYEQYF. CDR3 coding DNA: TGTGCCAGCAGTTCTTGGACTAGCCGCGCCTACGAGCAGTACTTC. The V call is TRBV28, the J call TRBJ2-7, with 8 bases matching TRBD2. CDR1 and CDR2 from the germline V gene are MDHEN and SYDVKM. V dropped 4 bases and J dropped 2; count of bases not matched to a gene: 7. The CDR3 length is 15 residues. Variable domain in full (rest from reference TRBV28 and TRBJ2-7): DVKVTQSSRYLVKRTGEKVFLECVQDMDHENMFWYRQDPGLGLRLIYFSYDVKMKEKGDIPEGYSVSREKKERFSLILESASTNQTSMYLCASSSWTSRAYEQYFGPGTRLTVT.

This chain links TRBV10-2 with TRBJ2-1; no clear D gene. In germline, CDR1 is WSHSY, CDR2 SAAADI. This CDR3 has 12 residues. V shed 0 bases and J shed 9 bases, with 6 bases lying between them. CDR3 loop: CASSESPGEQFF. The CDR3 DNA reads TGCGCCAGCAGTGAGTCCCCTGGTGAGCAGTTCTTC.

The gene calls are TRBV5-1 and TRBJ2-3; D uncertain. The V gene lost 6 bases and the J gene lost 2 bases, with 7 bases spanning the gap. Germline V gives CDR1 SGHRS, CDR2 YFSETQ. The CDR3 has 12 amino acids. The chain's CDR3 is CASIDTTDTQYF. The CDR3 nucleotides are TGCGCCAGCATCGATACCACAGATACGCAGTATTTT.

Only a few counts were recorded for this clonotype. The rearrangement joins TRBV7-9 to TRBJ1-6; TRBD1 is a possible D gene (5 bases). V shed 3 bases and J shed 4 bases, with 7 bases lying between them. The CDR3 has 14 residues. Looked up from germline, CDR1 is SEHNR and CDR2 is FQNEAQ (reference sequence). This CDR3 is CASSLAGYNSPLHF. CDR3 DNA: TGTGCCAGCAGCTTGGCAGGGTATAATTCACCCCTCCACTTT.

This clonotype was seen a single time. V is TRBV7-8 and J is TRBJ2-2; the D gene is possibly TRBD2 (6 bases). The CDR3 is made up of 16 amino acids. Looked up from germline, CDR1 is SGHVS and CDR2 is FQNEAQ. V lost 3 bases to trimming and J lost 0 bases, with 11 bases between them. In nucleotides, the CDR3 is TGTGCCAGCAGCTTCCGGGACTTACCGAACACCGGGGAGCTGTTTTTT. Protein: CASSFRDLPNTGELFF.